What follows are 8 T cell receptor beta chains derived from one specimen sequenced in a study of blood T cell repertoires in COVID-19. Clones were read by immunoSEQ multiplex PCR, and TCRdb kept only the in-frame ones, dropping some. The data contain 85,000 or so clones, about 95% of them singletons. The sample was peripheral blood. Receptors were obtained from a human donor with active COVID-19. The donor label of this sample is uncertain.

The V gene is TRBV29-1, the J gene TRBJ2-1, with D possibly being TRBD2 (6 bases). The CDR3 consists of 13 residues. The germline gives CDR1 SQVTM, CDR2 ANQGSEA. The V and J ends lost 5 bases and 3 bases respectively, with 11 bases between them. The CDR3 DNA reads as TGCAGCGTTCGTAGGGGAGGCTACAATGAGCAGTTCTTC. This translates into CSVRRGGYNEQFF.

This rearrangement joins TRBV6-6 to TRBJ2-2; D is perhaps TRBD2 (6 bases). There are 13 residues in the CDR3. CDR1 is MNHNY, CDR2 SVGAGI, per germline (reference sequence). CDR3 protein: CAFMAGNTGELFF. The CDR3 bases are TGTGCATTTATGGCGGGAAACACCGGGGAGCTGTTTTTT.

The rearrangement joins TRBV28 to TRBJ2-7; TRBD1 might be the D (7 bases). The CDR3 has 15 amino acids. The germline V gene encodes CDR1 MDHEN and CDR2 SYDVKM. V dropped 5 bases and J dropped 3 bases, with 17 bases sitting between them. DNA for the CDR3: TGTGCCAGCAGTCCTTACGGGGGACAGCTCTACGAGCAGTACTTC. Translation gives CASSPYGGQLYEQYF.

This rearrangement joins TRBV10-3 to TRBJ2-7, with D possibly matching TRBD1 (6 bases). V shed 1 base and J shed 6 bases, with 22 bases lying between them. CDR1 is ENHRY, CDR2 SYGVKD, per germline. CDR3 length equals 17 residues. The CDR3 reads CAISELAGTPREREQYF. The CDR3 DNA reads TGTGCCATCAGTGAGTTAGCCGGGACACCCCGAGAGCGCGAGCAGTACTTC.

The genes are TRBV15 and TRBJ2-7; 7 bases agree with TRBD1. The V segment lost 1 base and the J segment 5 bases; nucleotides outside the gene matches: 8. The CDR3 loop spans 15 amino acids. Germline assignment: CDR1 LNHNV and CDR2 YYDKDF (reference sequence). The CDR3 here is CATSRVWNRGDEQYF. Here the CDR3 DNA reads TGTGCCACCAGCAGAGTGTGGAACAGGGGCGACGAGCAGTACTTC.

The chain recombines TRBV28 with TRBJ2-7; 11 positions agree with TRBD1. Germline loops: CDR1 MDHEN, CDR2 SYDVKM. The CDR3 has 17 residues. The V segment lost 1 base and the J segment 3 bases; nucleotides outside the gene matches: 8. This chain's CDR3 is CASSLYGTGTGGYEQYF. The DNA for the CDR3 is TGTGCCAGCAGTTTATATGGGACCGGGACAGGGGGCTACGAGCAGTACTTC.

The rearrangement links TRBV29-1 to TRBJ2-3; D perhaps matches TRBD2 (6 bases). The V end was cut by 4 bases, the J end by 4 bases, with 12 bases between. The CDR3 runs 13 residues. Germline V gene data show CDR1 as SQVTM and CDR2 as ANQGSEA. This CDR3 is CSVAGVVSDTQYF. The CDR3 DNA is TGCAGCGTTGCGGGAGTAGTCTCAGATACGCAGTATTTT.

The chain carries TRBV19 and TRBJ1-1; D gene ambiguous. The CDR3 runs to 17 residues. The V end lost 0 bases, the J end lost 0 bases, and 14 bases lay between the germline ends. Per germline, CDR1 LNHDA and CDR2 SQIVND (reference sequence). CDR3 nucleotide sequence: TGTGCCAGTAGTATAGAAACCCCGACAAAAGTGAACACTGAAGCTTTCTTT. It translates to CASSIETPTKVNTEAFF.